This is a list of T cell receptor beta chains from one sample in a study of T cell responses to AZD1222 COVID-19 vaccine. The repertoire was sequenced with immunoSEQ multiplex PCR; TCRdb's copy has only in-frame clones and lacks some. In the table there are about 55,000 clones, about 90% of which are singletons. Sample: peripheral blood, taken on day 0 of AZD1222 vaccination. These receptors were obtained from an adult in good health. The CDR3 runs from the conserved cysteine through the conserved F or W. The D gene is left open where the match is weak. A row's size may be missing; if present it is once, few, many or a size class.

v_call: TRBV25-1; clone_size: NA; d_call: TRBD1; j_call: TRBJ2-5; cdr3_nt: TGTGCCAGCAGTGAATCCAGAGGGGGCCAGGTTCAAGAGACCCAGTACTTC; cdr3_aa: CASSESRGGQVQETQYF
v_call: TRBV5-1; clone_size: NA; d_call: TRBD1; j_call: TRBJ1-4; cdr3_nt: TGCGCCAGCAGCACCGGGACAGGGAGGGAAAAACTGTTTTTT; cdr3_aa: CASSTGTGREKLFF
v_call: TRBV7-6; clone_size: once; d_call: NA; j_call: TRBJ2-2; cdr3_nt: TGTGCCAGCAGCGCCCCTACGAACACCGGGGAGCTGTTTTTT; cdr3_aa: CASSAPTNTGELFF
v_call: TRBV6-1; clone_size: NA; d_call: TRBD2; j_call: TRBJ2-7; cdr3_nt: TGTGCCAGCAGTGCGATTCTAGCGGGGGGTACCTACGAGCAGTACTTC; cdr3_aa: CASSAILAGGTYEQYF
v_call: TRBV18; clone_size: once; d_call: NA; j_call: TRBJ2-7; cdr3_nt: TGTGCCAGCTCACCCGACAGGATCGGTATCAATTACGAGCAGTACTTC; cdr3_aa: CASSPDRIGINYEQYF
v_call: TRBV6-5; clone_size: once; d_call: TRBD1; j_call: TRBJ2-2; cdr3_nt: TGTGCCAGCAGTTACGGACAGGGTTCCGGGGAGCTGTTTTTT; cdr3_aa: CASSYGQGSGELFF
v_call: TRBV6-5; clone_size: NA; d_call: NA; j_call: TRBJ2-7; cdr3_nt: TGTGCCAGCAGTTACGAGCGCGGGTTGCCCTACGAGCAGTACTTC; cdr3_aa: CASSYERGLPYEQYF
v_call: TRBV5-1; clone_size: NA; d_call: NA; j_call: TRBJ2-7; cdr3_nt: TGCGCCAGCAGCTTGGAAAGGGCTGACGAGCAGTACTTC; cdr3_aa: CASSLERADEQYF
v_call: TRBV9; clone_size: NA; d_call: TRBD1; j_call: TRBJ1-1; cdr3_nt: TGTGCCAGCAGCGGCGGACAGGGGGACACTGAAGCTTTCTTT; cdr3_aa: CASSGGQGDTEAFF
v_call: TRBV6-5; clone_size: once; d_call: NA; j_call: TRBJ2-7; cdr3_nt: TGTGCCAGCAGTTACTCCGTTGGTTACGAGCAGTACTTC; cdr3_aa: CASSYSVGYEQYF